A single sample is the source of the 32 T cell receptor beta chains below, sequenced in a study of shared clonotypes between healthy human individuals. Some clones are missing from TCRdb's copy, which holds only in-frame ones; the method was immunoSEQ multiplex PCR. The sample records around 510,000 clones, around 78% being singletons. The sample comprised PBMCs. The receptors shown here come from a woman aged 35 to 49 in good health. Some clones in this sample may be carry-over from other donors' samples.

The count of this clone is one. V gene TRBV11-2 combines with J gene TRBJ2-7; 9 nucleotides line up with TRBD2. The CDR3 runs 16 residues. The J segment lost 3 bases and the V segment lost 1 base, leaving 7 bases of the junction unmatched. Per germline, CDR1 SGHAT and CDR2 FQNNGV. The CDR3 sequence is CASSLGASSGNYEQYF. The CDR3 DNA sequence: TGTGCCAGCAGCTTAGGGGCGTCTAGCGGGAACTACGAGCAGTACTTC. The variable domain in full, completed from reference TRBV11-2 and TRBJ2-7, reads EAGVAQSPRYKIIEKRQSVAFWCNPISGHATLYWYQQILGQGPKLLIQFQNNGVVDDSQLPKDRFSAERLKGVDSTLKIQPAKLEDSAVYLCASSLGASSGNYEQYFGPGTRLTVT.

As concerns this clone: In the same sample, other DNA sequences code for this CDR3. The CDR3, as DNA: TGTGCCAGCAGCGTAGAGCTAGCCGGCACCGGGGAGCTGTTTTTT. Residues: CASSVELAGTGELFF. The genes are TRBV9 and TRBJ2-2, with D tentatively TRBD2 (5 bases). Germline CDR1 is SGDLS and CDR2 is YYNGEE. The V end was cut by 0 bases, the J end by 4 bases, with 10 bases between. The CDR3 is made up of 15 amino acids.

This chain joins TRBV2 and TRBJ1-2, with 8 bases that match TRBD1. V shed 8 bases, J shed 7 bases, and the junction held 6 bases outside the gene matches. This CDR3 spans 12 amino acids. Germline V gene lookup returns CDR1 SNHLY and CDR2 FYNNEI. CDR3 bases: TGTGCCAGCTGCATGACAGGGGCTGGCTACACCTTC. This gives the protein CASCMTGAGYTF.

The chain uses TRBV6-5 and TRBJ2-3; 13 nucleotides agree with TRBD2. Germline V gives CDR1 MNHEY, CDR2 SVGAGI. CDR3 length: 16 residues. Unmatched junction bases numbered 3, after V lost 2 bases and J lost 4 bases. The CDR3 sequence is CASSYQTSGRPDTQYF. In DNA, the CDR3 is TGTGCCAGCAGTTACCAGACTAGCGGGAGGCCAGATACGCAGTATTTT.

This clone was found a few times. The chain joins TRBV19 to TRBJ2-7; tentative D call: TRBD1 (6 bases). The germline V gene has CDR1 LNHDA and CDR2 SQIVND (reference sequence). The CDR3 is made up of 14 amino acids. V was clipped by 3 bases and J by 3 bases, with 12 bases between them. The CDR3: CASSMGQGFYEQYF. The CDR3 bases are TGTGCCAGTAGTATGGGCCAGGGGTTCTACGAGCAGTACTTC.

The V and J genes are TRBV19 and TRBJ1-2; 8 nucleotides match TRBD1. The ends lost 6 bases at V and 5 bases at J; junction bases unmatched: 8. Germline CDR1 LNHDA, CDR2 SQIVND (reference sequence). This CDR3 spans 14 amino acids. The CDR3 is CASSPTGTGYGYTF. For the CDR3, the DNA is TGTGCCAGTAGCCCGACCGGGACAGGTTATGGCTACACCTTC. The whole variable domain, remainder taken from reference TRBV19 and TRBJ1-2, is DGGITQSPKYLFRKEGQNVTLSCEQNLNHDAMYWYRQDPGQGLRLIYYSQIVNDFQKGDIAEGYSVSREKKESFPLTVTSAQKNPTAFYLCASSPTGTGYGYTFGSGTRLTVV.

The count of this clone is one. This sequence joins TRBV2 and TRBJ2-3; 7 bases agree with TRBD2. In germline, CDR1 is SNHLY, CDR2 FYNNEI. V trimming: 4 bases; J trimming: 1 base; junction bases outside the gene matches: 2. This CDR3 contains 14 residues. As DNA, the CDR3 is TGTGCCAGCAGTGGCCTAGCGGGCACAGATACGCAGTATTTT. Translated, it gives CASSGLAGTDTQYF.

This clone was observed a single time. The rearrangement joins TRBV7-9 to TRBJ2-1; no clear D gene. The CDR3 totals 11 residues. Trimming took 3 bases from V and 9 from J, leaving 6 bases between them. CDR1 and CDR2 from the germline V gene are SEHNR and FQNEAQ (reference sequence). CDR3 loop: CASSLSSEQFF. The CDR3 nucleotides read TGTGCCAGCAGCTTGTCGAGTGAGCAGTTCTTC.

V usage is TRBV10-2 and J usage is TRBJ2-7; 15 positions match TRBD2. Trimming cost V 6 bases and J 5 bases; bases outside gene matches: 5. Germline V lookup: CDR1 WSHSY, CDR2 SAAADI. This CDR3 has 15 residues. CDR3 sequence (DNA): TGCGCCAGCAGAGGACTAGCGGGAGGGCCCCACGAGCAGTACTTC. It is translated as CASRGLAGGPHEQYF.

This clone was detected a few times. The chain recombines TRBV7-9 with TRBJ1-1; possibly TRBD1 for D (6 bases). This CDR3 region has 18 residues. Germline loops: CDR1 SEHNR, CDR2 FQNEAQ (reference sequence). V lost 1 base, J lost 0 bases, and 18 bases lay in between. CDR3 protein: CASSLVSRGGSVNTEAFF. The CDR3 DNA sequence: TGTGCCAGCAGCTTAGTATCGAGAGGGGGGTCTGTGAACACTGAAGCTTTCTTT.

Many counts were recorded for this clone. Compared with germline, one end of the junction differs, possibly owing to a read error. V usage is TRBV2 and J usage is TRBJ2-3; 9 bases map to TRBD1. Germline V gives CDR1 SNHLY, CDR2 FYNNEI. The CDR3 length is 13 residues. The CDR3 coding sequence is TGTGCCAGCAGCACAGGGGGCACCGATACGCAGTATTTT. Translation: CASSTGGTDTQYF.

This chain uses TRBV6-6 with TRBJ2-3; the match to TRBD2 covers 7 bases. Germline values: CDR1 MNHNY, CDR2 SVGAGI (reference sequence). The CDR3 is 15 residues long. V shed 4 bases, J shed 3 bases, and the junction held 7 bases outside the gene matches. The chain's CDR3 is CASSWAGDGTDTQYF. CDR3 nucleotide sequence: TGTGCCAGCAGTTGGGCGGGAGATGGAACAGATACGCAGTATTTT.

The rearrangement joins TRBV29-1 to TRBJ2-1; D call uncertain. The CDR3 extends over 10 amino acids. Germline CDR1 and CDR2: SQVTM and ANQGSEA. Trimming removed 6 bases at V and 8 bases at J, with 8 bases between. CDR3 DNA: TGCAGCGTCACCTTCTATGAGCAGTTCTTC. It codes for CSVTFYEQFF.

The chain links TRBV5-1 to TRBJ2-3, with 11 positions matching TRBD1. Germline-derived CDR1 and CDR2 are SGHRS and YFSETQ. V trimming: 3 bases; J trimming: 3 bases; junction bases outside the gene matches: 6. The CDR3 consists of 16 residues. The CDR3 here is CASSWADRGLTDTQYF. As DNA, the CDR3 is TGCGCCAGCAGCTGGGCGGACAGGGGGCTTACAGATACGCAGTATTTT.

About this clone itself: It is likely a read error, because the conserved phenylalanine at the end of the CDR3 is missing. The rearrangement uses TRBV28 and TRBJ1-2; tentative D call: TRBD1 (6 bases). This CDR3 contains 13 residues. Trimming removed 8 bases at V and 6 bases at J, with 16 bases between. Germline values: CDR1 MDHEN, CDR2 SYDVKM. CDR3 sequence reads: CASALGGSNGYTS. CDR3 DNA sequence: TGTGCCAGCGCACTAGGGGGTTCGAATGGCTACACCTCC.

This rearrangement joins TRBV29-1 to TRBJ2-5; TRBD2 is a possible D gene (7 bases). Germline CDR1 SQVTM, CDR2 ANQGSEA. This CDR3 contains 14 residues. The V end was cut by 5 bases, the J end by 5 bases, with 18 bases between. This CDR3 reads CSVCEGGQWETQYF. The CDR3 DNA is TGCAGCGTTTGCGAGGGGGGGCAATGGGAGACCCAGTACTTC. The full variable domain, rest sourced from reference TRBV29-1 and TRBJ2-5, is SAVISQKPSRDICQRGTSLTIQCQVDSQVTMMFWYRQQPGQSLTLIATANQGSEATYESGFVIDKFPISRPNLTFSTLTVSNMSPEDSSIYLCSVCEGGQWETQYFGPGTRLLVL.

J is TRBJ2-1 and V is TRBV4-1, with 7 bases fitting TRBD1. V shed 5 bases and J 9 bases; nucleotides not matched to a gene: 10. CDR1 is MGHRA and CDR2 is YSYEKL in the germline V gene. The CDR3 is 14 residues long. The CDR3 DNA reads TGCGCCAGCAGCTACCCGGGACAGATGACTGAGCAGTTCTTC. It codes for CASSYPGQMTEQFF.

This chain joins TRBV18 and TRBJ2-7, with 11 bases aligning to TRBD2. V was clipped by 1 base and J by 5 bases; unmatched bases: 7. This CDR3 comprises 16 residues. Germline CDR1 and CDR2: KGHSH and LQKENI. CDR3 coding DNA: TGTGCCAGCTCACCACTTTCTAGCGGGAGGCCCCACGAGCAGTACTTC. Translating it yields CASSPLSSGRPHEQYF.

This clone was counted at least ten times. The chain has TRBV19 and TRBJ2-2, with 14 positions matching TRBD2. Unmatched junction bases numbered 5, after V lost 8 bases and J lost 3 bases. The CDR3 has 16 residues. Germline V lookup: CDR1 LNHDA, CDR2 SQIVND (reference sequence). The CDR3 bases are TGTGCCAGTCGACTAGCGGGAGGGCGGGACACCGGGGAGCTGTTTTTT. It codes for CASRLAGGRDTGELFF. Together with reference TRBV19 and TRBJ2-2, the CDR3 gives the full variable domain: DGGITQSPKYLFRKEGQNVTLSCEQNLNHDAMYWYRQDPGQGLRLIYYSQIVNDFQKGDIAEGYSVSREKKESFPLTVTSAQKNPTAFYLCASRLAGGRDTGELFFGEGSRLTVL.

This clone was seen once. V is TRBV6-5 and J is TRBJ2-2; possibly TRBD1 for D (8 bases). Looked up from germline, CDR1 is MNHEY and CDR2 is SVGAGI. V was shortened by 6 bases and J by 5 bases, with 16 bases between the two germline ends. This CDR3 contains 15 residues. CDR3 amino acids: CASSRQRDRTGELFF. Written as DNA, the CDR3 is TGTGCCAGCAGCCGTCAGCGGGACAGGACCGGGGAGCTGTTTTTT.

The rearrangement links TRBV30 to TRBJ2-2; D gene ambiguous. This CDR3 has 12 amino acids. The germline V gene has CDR1 GTSNPN and CDR2 SVGIG (reference sequence). V was trimmed by 1 base and J by 6 bases, leaving 6 bases between them. CDR3 region: CAWSADAGELFF. The CDR3 nucleotides read TGTGCCTGGAGTGCCGATGCCGGGGAGCTGTTTTTT.

CDR3 sequence reads: CASSPTGNTGELFF. The CDR3 coding sequence is TGTGCCAGCAGCCCAACAGGGAACACCGGGGAGCTGTTTTTT. The J gene is TRBJ2-2, the V gene TRBV11-2; TRBD1 is a possible D gene (5 bases). The germline V gene has CDR1 SGHAT and CDR2 FQNNGV. The CDR3 runs to 14 residues. Trimming removed 5 bases from V and 1 base from J, with 8 bases in between.

Only a few counts were recorded for this clone. V usage is TRBV19 and J usage is TRBJ2-7; 8 bases align to TRBD2. With 9 bases clipped from V and 3 bases from J, the junction kept 13 bases outside the gene matches. The CDR3 covers 15 residues. Germline assignment: CDR1 LNHDA and CDR2 SQIVND (reference sequence). Here the CDR3 DNA reads TGTGCCAGCGCGGGGGCGGGGGGCGTTGGCTACGAGCAGTACTTC. It is translated as CASAGAGGVGYEQYF.

The V call is TRBV5-1, the J call TRBJ2-7; unclear D gene. The CDR3 totals 13 residues. Trimming shortened V by 1 base and J by 2 bases, and 7 bases separated the two germline ends. Germline CDR1 is SGHRS and CDR2 is YFSETQ. CDR3 residues: CASSLHRTYEQYF. CDR3 nucleotide sequence: TGCGCCAGCAGCTTGCACAGAACCTACGAGCAGTACTTC.

This clone was seen once. This chain connects TRBV11-1 to TRBJ1-4; D is unresolved. Germline values: CDR1 SGHAT, CDR2 FQDESV (reference sequence). The CDR3 length is 14 residues. The germline V and J ends were trimmed by 2 bases and 0 bases, with 4 bases remaining between them. This CDR3 reads CASSLTATNEKLFF. Written as DNA, the CDR3 is TGTGCCAGCAGCTTAACGGCAACTAATGAAAAACTGTTTTTT.

The V and J genes are TRBV13 and TRBJ2-3; 8 bases are shared with TRBD2. Germline CDR1 and CDR2: PRHDT and FYEKMQ (reference sequence). This CDR3 is 14 amino acids long. After removal of 3 bases from V and 5 bases from J, the junction contained 4 bases not matched to a gene. The CDR3 region has the DNA TGTGCCAGCAGCTTCGGACTAGCAGGAGATACGCAGTATTTT. Its translation is CASSFGLAGDTQYF.

The chain recombines TRBV2 with TRBJ1-3; D ambiguous. This CDR3 is 12 amino acids long. Germline lookup yields CDR1 SNHLY and CDR2 FYNNEI. V was cut by 6 bases and J by 4 bases, with 7 bases left in between. CDR3 residues: CASRGEGNTIYF. The CDR3 DNA reads as TGTGCCAGCAGGGGTGAAGGAAACACCATATATTTT. The full variable domain, in which reference TRBV2 and TRBJ1-3 provide the parts outside the CDR3, is EPEVTQTPSHQVTQMGQEVILRCVPISNHLYFYWYRQILGQKVEFLVSFYNNEISEKSEIFDDQFSVERPDGSNFTLKIRSTKLEDSAMYFCASRGEGNTIYFGEGSWLTVV.

This clone occurred many times. This chain uses TRBV11-2 with TRBJ1-2, with 10 bases matching TRBD1. This CDR3 comprises 12 residues. With 5 bases clipped from V and 8 bases from J, the junction kept 2 bases outside the gene matches. Germline CDR1 reads SGHAT; CDR2 reads FQNNGV. CDR3 bases: TGTGCCAGCAGCCCGGGACAGGGGGGCTACACCTTC. The encoded protein is CASSPGQGGYTF. Full variable domain (missing parts from reference TRBV11-2 and TRBJ1-2): EAGVAQSPRYKIIEKRQSVAFWCNPISGHATLYWYQQILGQGPKLLIQFQNNGVVDDSQLPKDRFSAERLKGVDSTLKIQPAKLEDSAVYLCASSPGQGGYTFGSGTRLTVV.

The chain employs TRBV10-1 and TRBJ2-1; D uncertain. Trimming removed 2 bases at V and 0 bases at J, with 11 bases between. Germline CDR1 WNHNN, CDR2 SYGVQD (reference sequence). The CDR3 loop spans 16 amino acids. CDR3 in amino acids: CASSEGQFISYNEQFF. Here the CDR3 DNA reads TGCGCCAGCAGTGAGGGCCAGTTTATCTCCTACAATGAGCAGTTCTTC.

This clone is a singleton in its sample. The CDR3 spells CASSLDSSLGLSIRNTIYF. Written as DNA, the CDR3 is TGTGCCAGCAGCTTAGACTCCTCTCTTGGACTCTCAATTAGAAACACCATATATTTT. This rearrangement joins TRBV7-9 to TRBJ1-3; D remains unclear. Germline CDR1 SEHNR, CDR2 FQNEAQ (reference sequence). V was shortened by 1 base and J by 5 bases, with 24 bases between the two germline ends. This CDR3 spans 19 amino acids.

The V and J genes are TRBV6-5 and TRBJ1-1, with TRBD1 matching 7 bases. V gave up 6 bases and J gave up 3 bases; unmatched junction bases: 7. In germline, CDR1 is MNHEY, CDR2 SVGAGI. This CDR3 has 14 residues. The CDR3 is CASREQGLYTEAFF. CDR3 sequence (DNA): TGTGCCAGCAGAGAACAGGGGTTGTACACTGAAGCTTTCTTT.

The rearrangement links TRBV27 to TRBJ1-5; possible D gene TRBD1, 6 bases. V lost 5 bases and J 3 bases, leaving 20 bases between the germline ends. Germline CDR1 and CDR2: MNHEY and SMNVEV (reference sequence). The CDR3 contains 17 residues. CDR3 sequence: CASSPWTSEGVNQPQHF. CDR3 coding DNA: TGTGCCAGCAGTCCCTGGACATCAGAGGGGGTCAATCAGCCCCAGCATTTT.